This paragraph covers one T cell receptor beta chain sequence. Time point here: baseline, week 1 (first vaccination visit). Treatment of the sample: pre-vaccination baseline after standard-of-care therapy. Sequencing used immunoSEQ multiplex PCR; TCRdb keeps in-frame clones, though not all of them. The table includes around 64,000 clones, around 82% detected once. The CDR3 covers 15 residues. The germline V gene has CDR1 MGHRA and CDR2 YSYEKL. Trimming removed 4 bases from V and 4 bases from J, with 16 bases in between. These data originate in a study of a mutant IDH1 vaccine in newly diagnosed glioma. Study-level information: Previous treatment comprised radiotherapy, temozolomide, or both, mostly both.

The material was peripheral blood mononuclear cells (PBMCs), obtained from a glioma patient treated with radiotherapy, temozolomide or both. The genes are TRBV4-1 and TRBJ1-2; tentative D call: TRBD1 (6 bases). The sequence derives from a woman aged 18 to 35 with glioma. Some clones in this sample may be carry-over from other donors' samples. CDR3 in amino acids: CASSPSHREAYGYTF. The CDR3 DNA is TGCGCCAGCAGCCCCTCCCACAGGGAGGCCTATGGCTACACCTTC.